The 28 T cell receptor beta chains below were found in one sample sequenced in a study of cytomegalovirus exposure and HLA in healthy donors. Use of 60 Vbeta and 13 Jbeta primers characterized the PCR. Sequenced by immunoSEQ multiplex PCR; TCRdb stores in-frame clones only, minus some. The repertoire holds 130,000 or so clones, with roughly three quarters as singletons. The sequencing input was PBMCs. The receptor set was obtained from a woman in her 40s in good health and CMV-seronegative.

The chain combines TRBV6-1 with TRBJ1-5; the match to TRBD1 covers 8 bases. This CDR3 has 15 residues. CDR1 MNHNS and CDR2 SASEGT come from the germline V gene. With 2 bases clipped from V and 6 bases from J, the junction kept 6 bases outside the gene matches. In nucleotides, the CDR3 is TGTGCCAGCAGTGAACCGGACAGGGAGGGTCAGCCCCAGCATTTT. Amino acids: CASSEPDREGQPQHF.

To note about this clone: This sample includes further DNA sequences coding for the same CDR3. This sequence joins TRBV27 and TRBJ1-2; D might be TRBD1 (6 bases). Trimming removed 2 bases at V and 2 bases at J, with 6 bases between. CDR1 and CDR2 from the germline V gene are MNHEY and SMNVEV (reference sequence). There are 13 residues in the CDR3. In nucleotides, the CDR3 is TGTGCCAGCAGTTTACAGGGGAACTATGGCTACACCTTC. It is translated as CASSLQGNYGYTF.

In DNA form, the CDR3 reads TGTGCCAGCAGCTATCCCCTACGTCTAGAGACCCAGTACTTC. Translation: CASSYPLRLETQYF. The rearrangement uses TRBV7-2 and TRBJ2-5; no reliable D call. V dropped 4 bases and J dropped 4 bases, with 13 bases sitting between them. Germline CDR1 SGHTA, CDR2 FQGNSA. CDR3 length: 14 residues.

The V call is TRBV18, the J call TRBJ2-2; 7 bases agree with TRBD1. J gave up 6 bases and V 1 base, and 5 bases lay outside the gene matches. The CDR3 runs 15 residues. The germline CDR1 and CDR2 sequences are KGHSH and LQKENI. CDR3 region: CASSPLKGAAGELFF. CDR3 nucleotides: TGTGCCAGCTCACCACTGAAGGGGGCGGCCGGGGAGCTGTTTTTT.

The V gene is TRBV28, the J gene TRBJ1-6; 7 positions match TRBD1. CDR3 length: 12 amino acids. Trimming cost V 5 bases and J 16 bases; bases outside gene matches: 8. CDR1 and CDR2 (germline): MDHEN, SYDVKM. CDR3 DNA sequence: TGTGCCAGCAGTGGGGACAGCCTTTCGCTCCACTTT. Its protein product is CASSGDSLSLHF.

V gene TRBV10-3 combines with J gene TRBJ2-1; 10 bases line up with TRBD2. The CDR3 has 17 amino acids. Germline CDR1 is ENHRY and CDR2 is SYGVKD. V was pared by 1 base and J by 10 bases, with 13 bases of the junction left unmatched. DNA for the CDR3: TGTGCCATCAGTGAGTTAGCGGGGGGTCAAAAGAGGAAAGAGCAGTTCTTC. This sequence encodes CAISELAGGQKRKEQFF.

This rearrangement joins TRBV5-6 to TRBJ1-6, with 7 bases matching TRBD1. The trim removed 7 bases at V and 7 bases at J, leaving 8 bases unmatched. CDR1 is SGHDT and CDR2 is YYEEEE in the germline V gene. This CDR3 is built from 14 residues. The CDR3 sequence is CASGRGQPNSPLHF. The CDR3 DNA follows: TGTGCCAGCGGCCGGGGACAGCCGAATTCACCCCTCCACTTT.

This clone was seen once. The rearrangement joins TRBV27 to TRBJ2-5, with 7 bases that match TRBD2. The CDR3 is 19 amino acids. With 0 bases clipped from V and 0 bases from J, the junction kept 13 bases outside the gene matches. Germline-derived CDR1 and CDR2 are MNHEY and SMNVEV (reference sequence). The DNA for the CDR3 is TGTGCCAGCAGTTTATCGAATGGCCTAGCGGCTCAGTACCAAGAGACCCAGTACTTC. Amino acid sequence: CASSLSNGLAAQYQETQYF.

This clone occurred once. The rearrangement joins TRBV11-1 to TRBJ1-2; maybe TRBD1 (5 bases). The CDR3 contains 13 residues. In germline, CDR1 is SGHAT, CDR2 FQDESV (reference sequence). Trimming stripped 4 bases from V and 6 bases from J, with 12 bases between. CDR3 sequence: CASSWGTGDGYTF. DNA for the CDR3: TGTGCCAGCAGCTGGGGCACGGGGGATGGCTACACCTTC.

The chain combines TRBV30 with TRBJ2-7, with D possibly TRBD2 on 6 matching bases. With 4 bases removed from V and 7 bases from J, the gap between germline ends came to 11 bases. Per germline, CDR1 GTSNPN and CDR2 SVGIG (reference sequence). The CDR3 is 11 amino acids. The DNA of the CDR3 is TGTGCCTGGACGTTGGCGGGGGAGCAGTACTTC. This encodes CAWTLAGEQYF.

The gene calls are TRBV18 and TRBJ1-2; TRBD1 agrees at 8 bases. V lost 3 bases, J lost 5 bases, and 2 bases stayed unmatched. This CDR3 has 13 amino acids. Germline values: CDR1 KGHSH, CDR2 LQKENI. This CDR3 reads CASSPDRGYGYTF. Here the CDR3 DNA reads TGTGCCAGCTCACCTGACAGGGGTTATGGCTACACCTTC. Using reference TRBV18 and TRBJ1-2 for the parts outside the CDR3, the full variable domain is NAGVMQNPRHLVRRRGQEARLRCSPMKGHSHVYWYRQLPEEGLKFMVYLQKENIIDESGMPKERFSAEFPKEGPSILRIQQVVRGDSAAYFCASSPDRGYGYTFGSGTRLTVV.

This clone came up once. The chain uses TRBV6-5 and TRBJ1-5; 10 nucleotides align to TRBD1. The CDR3 contains 14 residues. The V gene end was trimmed by 8 bases and the J gene end by 3 bases; junction bases not matched to a gene: 4. Germline V gene data show CDR1 as MNHEY and CDR2 as SVGAGI. CDR3 sequence reads: CASGGTGVNQPQHF. CDR3 sequence (DNA): TGTGCCAGCGGAGGGACAGGGGTCAATCAGCCCCAGCATTTT.

The rearrangement uses TRBV15 and TRBJ2-7, with unresolved D. Trimming shortened V by 0 bases and J by 0 bases, and 9 bases separated the two germline ends. Germline V CDR1 and CDR2: LNHNV, YYDKDF (reference sequence). The CDR3 runs to 15 residues. The CDR3 nucleotides read TGTGCCACCAGCAGAGATCCAGGCCCCTCCTACGAGCAGTACTTC. Translation: CATSRDPGPSYEQYF.

The chain has TRBV5-1 and TRBJ2-4; D gene unclear. This CDR3 contains 15 residues. Between the trimmed V and J ends, which lost 0 bases and 0 bases, there was a span of 7 bases. Per germline, CDR1 SGHRS and CDR2 YFSETQ. CDR3 loop: CASSLVAGAKNIQYF. The CDR3 nucleotides are TGCGCCAGCAGCTTGGTGGCAGGAGCCAAAAACATTCAGTACTTC.

The V gene is TRBV11-2, the J gene TRBJ1-1; 8 nucleotides match TRBD1. J was trimmed by 5 bases and V by 5 bases; bases with no gene match: 4. The germline V gene encodes CDR1 SGHAT and CDR2 FQNNGV. The CDR3 spans 13 residues. DNA for the CDR3: TGTGCCAGCAGCATCCGGACAGGGACTGAAGCTTTCTTT. It yields the protein CASSIRTGTEAFF. The full variable domain, with the rest looked up from reference TRBV11-2 and TRBJ1-1, is EAGVAQSPRYKIIEKRQSVAFWCNPISGHATLYWYQQILGQGPKLLIQFQNNGVVDDSQLPKDRFSAERLKGVDSTLKIQPAKLEDSAVYLCASSIRTGTEAFFGQGTRLTVV.

V and J are TRBV2 and TRBJ2-7; D might be TRBD2 (6 bases). CDR3 length: 14 residues. Trimming removed 3 bases from V and 3 bases from J, with 12 bases in between. Looked up from germline, CDR1 is SNHLY and CDR2 is FYNNEI. CDR3 sequence reads: CASSDSGLLYEQYF. The CDR3 nucleotides are TGTGCCAGCAGTGATTCGGGACTGCTCTACGAGCAGTACTTC.

The chain recombines TRBV7-9 with TRBJ2-5; 11 nucleotides agree with TRBD2. V lost 1 base, J lost 4 bases, and 2 bases stayed unmatched. CDR1 is SEHNR, CDR2 FQNEAQ, per germline (reference sequence). This CDR3 contains 15 residues. CDR3 coding DNA: TGTGCCAGCAGCTTAGGGCTAGCGGGGGGAGAGACCCAGTACTTC. It codes for CASSLGLAGGETQYF.

This rearrangement joins TRBV11-2 to TRBJ2-7; TRBD2 matches 10 bases. The CDR3 is 16 amino acids. Losses at the gene ends were 2 bases for V and 1 base for J; bases not matched to a gene: 5. Looked up from germline, CDR1 is SGHAT and CDR2 is FQNNGV. The CDR3 region is CASSLNSGGTSYEQYF. The CDR3 DNA follows: TGTGCCAGCAGCTTAAATAGCGGGGGGACTTCCTACGAGCAGTACTTC.

The gene calls are TRBV4-3 and TRBJ1-2, with a weak D call TRBD1 (5 bases). Germline V gene data show CDR1 as LGHNA and CDR2 as YSLEER. Trimming took 0 bases from V and 7 from J, leaving 15 bases between them. The CDR3 is 15 residues long. The CDR3 sequence is CASSQDAGLPGGYTF. The CDR3 DNA reads as TGCGCCAGCAGCCAAGATGCAGGGCTACCGGGTGGCTACACCTTC.

This rearrangement joins TRBV5-1 to TRBJ1-1, with D perhaps TRBD1 (6 bases). CDR3 length: 17 amino acids. Germline CDR1 and CDR2: SGHRS and YFSETQ. Trimming took off 6 bases at V and 3 bases at J, with 24 bases between the two ends. In nucleotides, the CDR3 is TGCGCCAGCACCATCTCGAAGGGGGGGGCTAGGGACACTGAAGCTTTCTTT. This translates into CASTISKGGARDTEAFF. The full variable domain, in which reference TRBV5-1 and TRBJ1-1 provide the parts outside the CDR3, is KAGVTQTPRYLIKTRGQQVTLSCSPISGHRSVSWYQQTPGQGLQFLFEYFSETQRNKGNFPGRFSGRQFSNSRSEMNVSTLELGDSALYLCASTISKGGARDTEAFFGQGTRLTVV.

This clone was detected a few times. V is TRBV7-8 and J is TRBJ2-2; D perhaps matches TRBD1 (5 bases). The germline V gene has CDR1 SGHVS and CDR2 FQNEAQ. Trimming left V 5 bases short and J 2 bases short, with 12 bases between. CDR3 length equals 15 residues. Here the CDR3 reads CASSRPTVNTGELFF. In nucleotides, the CDR3 is TGTGCCAGCAGCCGACCGACAGTCAACACCGGGGAGCTGTTTTTT.

The V call is TRBV2, the J call TRBJ2-3, with 7 bases that match TRBD2. Germline CDR1 and CDR2: SNHLY and FYNNEI. The CDR3 is 13 residues long. The ends lost 10 bases at V and 4 bases at J; junction bases unmatched: 8. CDR3 sequence: CANQRTRSDTQYF. The DNA for the CDR3 is TGTGCCAACCAAAGGACTAGATCAGATACGCAGTATTTT. The entire variable domain, with the rest obtained from reference TRBV2 and TRBJ2-3, is as follows: EPEVTQTPSHQVTQMGQEVILRCVPISNHLYFYWYRQILGQKVEFLVSFYNNEISEKSEIFDDQFSVERPDGSNFTLKIRSTKLEDSAMYFCANQRTRSDTQYFGPGTRLTVL.

J is TRBJ2-7 and V is TRBV14, with D perhaps matching TRBD1 (6 bases). Per germline, CDR1 SGHDN and CDR2 FVKESK. Trimming shortened V by 4 bases and J by 2 bases, and 15 bases separated the two germline ends. CDR3 length: 15 residues. CDR3 residues: CASSLTGFGPYEQYF. CDR3 sequence (DNA): TGTGCCAGCAGCCTAACAGGGTTTGGGCCCTACGAGCAGTACTTC.

The rearrangement joins TRBV5-1 to TRBJ2-7; 7 bases map to TRBD1. This CDR3 region has 13 residues. V lost 4 bases, J lost 5 bases, and 6 bases stayed unmatched. The germline CDR1 and CDR2 sequences are SGHRS and YFSETQ. Here the CDR3 DNA reads TGCGCCAGCAGCCAGGACAGGACAAACGAGCAGTACTTC. It yields the protein CASSQDRTNEQYF.

This clone was observed a few times. The chain recombines TRBV28 with TRBJ2-7; 8 nucleotides align to TRBD1. The CDR3 consists of 15 residues. J was trimmed by 0 bases and V by 5 bases; bases with no gene match: 6. Germline CDR1 reads MDHEN; CDR2 reads SYDVKM. CDR3 DNA sequence: TGTGCCAGCAGTGAGGGACAGGACCTCTCCTACGAGCAGTACTTC. It translates to CASSEGQDLSYEQYF. The whole variable domain, remainder taken from reference TRBV28 and TRBJ2-7, is DVKVTQSSRYLVKRTGEKVFLECVQDMDHENMFWYRQDPGLGLRLIYFSYDVKMKEKGDIPEGYSVSREKKERFSLILESASTNQTSMYLCASSEGQDLSYEQYFGPGTRLTVT.

The chain couples TRBV6-5 to TRBJ1-2; tentatively, D is TRBD1 (5 bases). CDR1 and CDR2 (germline): MNHEY, SVGAGI. V shed 6 bases and J shed 3 bases, with 14 bases lying between them. The CDR3 sequence is 14 residues long. CDR3 nucleotide sequence: TGTGCCAGCAGCCCCTCATGGGGGGACTATGGCTACACCTTC. Translated, it gives CASSPSWGDYGYTF.

This chain joins TRBV7-2 and TRBJ1-2; D is unresolved. Germline CDR1 and CDR2: SGHTA and FQGNSA. The germline V and J ends were trimmed by 3 bases and 5 bases, with 19 bases remaining between them. The CDR3 loop spans 16 amino acids. CDR3 bases: TGTGCCAGCAGCTTGGAGGAGCGTCGGGCGCTATATGGCTACACCTTC. This sequence encodes CASSLEERRALYGYTF.

The chain is built from TRBV7-7 and TRBJ2-1, with D possibly TRBD2 on 5 matching bases. The germline CDR1 and CDR2 sequences are SSHAT and FNYEAQ (reference sequence). The CDR3 contains 14 residues. Trimming stripped 0 bases from V and 9 bases from J, with 12 bases between. Written as DNA, the CDR3 is TGTGCCAGCAGCTTAGCGAGCCTTGGGAGTGAGCAGTTCTTC. Amino acid sequence: CASSLASLGSEQFF.